This passage covers 15 T cell receptor beta chains from one sample sequenced in a study of blood T cell repertoires in COVID-19. Produced via immunoSEQ multiplex PCR; TCRdb's table is partial and in-frame only. Of about 260,000 clones listed, 80% to 90% were seen once; the top ten hold over 3%. The sequencing input was PBMCs or T cells enriched from blood (not recorded which). The receptors stem from a woman aged 40 to 50 who had been exposed to COVID-19.

Remarks on this clone: At one end, the junction sequence differs from germline, possibly due to a read error. The chain links TRBV5-1 to TRBJ1-6; D might be TRBD1 (5 bases). Germline assignment: CDR1 SGHRS and CDR2 YFSETQ. This CDR3 is built from 17 residues. CDR3 DNA sequence: TGTGCCAGCAGCTTGGAAGGGGCCAGCTCCTATAATTCACCCCTCCACTTT. Protein sequence: CASSLEGASSYNSPLHF.

The rearrangement uses TRBV18 and TRBJ1-5; tentative D call: TRBD1 (5 bases). The V gene lost 1 base and the J gene lost 3 bases, with 10 bases spanning the gap. There are 15 residues in the CDR3. Germline values: CDR1 KGHSH, CDR2 LQKENI. The CDR3 nucleotides read TGTGCCAGCTCACCACGGGGGGAAAACAATCAGCCCCAGCATTTT. The encoded protein is CASSPRGENNQPQHF.

V is TRBV29-1 and J is TRBJ2-6; D is unclear. The CDR3 loop spans 14 amino acids. Per germline, CDR1 SQVTM and CDR2 ANQGSEA. V gave up 3 bases and J gave up 2 bases, with 8 bases separating them. DNA of the CDR3: TGCAGCGTTGAGCCAGTTGCTGGGGCCAACGTCCTGACTTTC. As protein: CSVEPVAGANVLTF.

V is TRBV6-2 or TRBV6-3 and J is TRBJ2-1; a weak D match, TRBD2 (7 bases). CDR1 and CDR2 from the germline V gene are MNHEY and SVGEGT. There are 16 residues in the CDR3. The germline V and J ends were trimmed by 6 bases and 5 bases, with 20 bases remaining between them. CDR3 coding DNA: TGTGCCAGCAGCTTCAGAGGAGGGGGGGCCAACAATGAGCAGTTCTTC. Protein product: CASSFRGGGANNEQFF.

This sequence joins TRBV11-3 and TRBJ1-4, with a possible D match to TRBD1 (6 bases). CDR3 size: 15 residues. V was shortened by 5 bases and J by 6 bases, with 16 bases between the two germline ends. Germline lookup yields CDR1 SGHNT and CDR2 YENEEA. The CDR3 sequence is CASSPGVSTYEKLFF. The CDR3, as DNA: TGTGCCAGCAGCCCAGGGGTATCAACCTATGAAAAACTGTTTTTT.

The rearrangement uses TRBV7-3 and TRBJ1-2; D might be TRBD1 (6 bases). The CDR3 contains 14 residues. Trimming took 4 bases from V and 8 from J, leaving 17 bases between them. Germline V gene data show CDR1 as SGHTA and CDR2 as FQGTGA. Here the CDR3 reads CASSSQLAGEGYTF. In DNA form, the CDR3 reads TGTGCCAGCAGCTCGCAACTCGCAGGGGAGGGCTACACCTTC.

This clone has only one observation. The V and J genes are TRBV7-3 and TRBJ2-1; D possibly corresponds to TRBD2 (5 bases). The CDR3 consists of 15 residues. V dropped 4 bases and J dropped 2 bases, with 12 bases sitting between them. Germline CDR1 reads SGHTA; CDR2 reads FQGTGA. CDR3 DNA: TGTGCCAGCAGCTCTGTCGGGATACCCTACAATGAGCAGTTCTTC. Amino acids: CASSSVGIPYNEQFF.

CDR3 nucleotides: TGTGCCAGTAGTGTAGCGGGGGAGGATACGCAGTATTTT. Encoded protein: CASSVAGEDTQYF. The chain employs TRBV19 and TRBJ2-3, with 9 bases lining up with TRBD2. The V segment lost 5 bases and the J segment 6 bases; nucleotides outside the gene matches: 3. CDR1 and CDR2 (germline): LNHDA, SQIVND (reference sequence). The CDR3 is made up of 13 amino acids.

CDR3 bases: TGTGCCAGCAGCCCCGCCGTTTGGGGATCGGGGGCTTTCTTT. This gives the protein CASSPAVWGSGAFF. V is TRBV28 and J is TRBJ1-1; D is unclear. CDR1 MDHEN and CDR2 SYDVKM come from the germline V gene. The CDR3 extends over 14 amino acids. V was shortened by 6 bases and J by 11 bases, with 22 bases between the two germline ends.

V gene TRBV30 combines with J gene TRBJ1-6; D gene ambiguous. V dropped 4 bases and J dropped 4 bases, with 8 bases sitting between them. The length of the CDR3 is 13 residues. In germline, CDR1 is GTSNPN, CDR2 SVGIG (reference sequence). The CDR3 coding sequence is TGTGCCTGGACCACAGCTTATAATTCACCCCTCCACTTT. Its translation is CAWTTAYNSPLHF.

The chain uses TRBV18 and TRBJ1-3; D is ambiguous. The CDR3 totals 13 residues. CDR1 and CDR2 (germline): KGHSH, LQKENI. The V end was cut by 8 bases, the J end by 4 bases, with 12 bases between. CDR3 in DNA: TGTGCCAGCCTAAAACCACCAGGAAACACCATATATTTT. This sequence encodes CASLKPPGNTIYF.

The chain couples TRBV7-6 to TRBJ1-1; D remains unclear. Trimming took 1 base from V and 1 from J, leaving 7 bases between them. The germline V gene has CDR1 SGHVS and CDR2 FNYEAQ. The CDR3 has 14 amino acids. CDR3 DNA: TGTGCCAGCAGCTTAGAGTGGAGGAACACTGAAGCTTTCTTT. Translated: CASSLEWRNTEAFF.

This clone was counted once. A read error may account for a junction end that differs from germline. J is TRBJ1-2 and V is TRBV5-1, with 8 bases fitting TRBD1. The CDR3 runs 16 residues. Germline V CDR1 and CDR2: SGHRS, YFSETQ. The CDR3 reads CASSQPSQGAIGGYTF. The CDR3 DNA sequence: TGTGCCAGCAGCCAACCCTCTCAGGGGGCGATTGGTGGCTACACCTTC.

The chain carries TRBV30 and TRBJ1-6; no clear D. Trimming stripped 7 bases from V and 7 bases from J, with 14 bases between. The CDR3 loop spans 13 amino acids. Germline CDR1 GTSNPN, CDR2 SVGIG (reference sequence). CDR3: CASAAIANSPLHF. As DNA, the CDR3 is TGTGCCTCCGCGGCCATTGCCAATTCACCCCTCCACTTT.

The chain couples TRBV6-2 or TRBV6-3 to TRBJ2-7; no definite D call. The CDR3 runs to 13 residues. The V gene lost 2 bases and the J gene lost 3 bases, with 8 bases spanning the gap. Per germline, CDR1 MNHEY and CDR2 SVGEGT. CDR3: CASSYVSGYEQYF. The CDR3 region has the DNA TGTGCCAGCAGTTACGTTTCGGGCTACGAGCAGTACTTC.